This T cell receptor (beta chain) was profiled in a study of CD8+ T cells in alopecia areata. The treatment: oral pan-JAK inhibitor, 5-10 mg twice daily. Alopecia areata patients gave lesional scalp punch biopsies and peripheral blood samples. Germline CDR1 is MDHEN and CDR2 is SYDVKM. This CDR3 has 16 residues. V lost 5 bases and J lost 2, with 13 bases in between. Notes on this clone: Its antigen is currently unknown.

RNA extraction was followed by reverse transcription into cDNA, which acted as the sequencing template. Produced via immunoSEQ multiplex PCR; TCRdb's table is partial and in-frame only. The sample has around 19,000 clones, approximately 59% seen once. Study results and caveats: Sharing of TCRs across patients appeared less clear than in mice, possibly for HLA-related reasons.

The genes are TRBV28 and TRBJ2-6; D remains ambiguous. The input for sequencing was skin, taken at week 4, from a patient treated with tofacitinib. This sequence originates from a human donor with alopecia areata. The DNA of the CDR3 is TGTGCCAGCAGTCTTATGGGGTTCACTGGGGCCAACGTCCTGACTTTC. Encoded protein: CASSLMGFTGANVLTF.